These 29 T cell receptor beta chains share one sample of origin, sequenced in a study of human T cells and chemical hapten exposure. TCRdb re-called the RACE reads through MiXCR, storing one row per CDR3 protein. The sample has 80,000 to 95,000 distinct CDR3 sequences; 8% to 13% are singletons. Time point denoted: patch test 2, 6 weeks after DPC sensitization. Sample treatment: therapeutic diphenylcyclopropenone sensitization with weekly scalp DPC. The sample in question was whole blood, obtained in connection with sensitization to the hapten diphenylcyclopropenone (DPC). These receptors were collected from a man aged 40-50 years with alopecia areata. Some clones in this sample may be carry-over from other donors' samples.

The rearrangement uses TRBV4-1 and TRBJ1-6, with 7 bases aligning to TRBD1. This CDR3 is built from 19 residues. Germline loops: CDR1 MGHRA, CDR2 YSYEKL. V dropped 1 base and J dropped 1; count of bases not matched to a gene: 10. The CDR3 sequence: CASSQGINRGNSYNSPLHF. The CDR3 DNA follows: TGCGCCAGCAGCCAAGGAATTAACAGGGGAAATTCCTATAATTCACCCCTCCACTTT.

The chain joins TRBV7-2 to TRBJ2-7, with 12 bases aligning to TRBD2. Germline V gives CDR1 SGHTA, CDR2 FQGNSA. The CDR3 covers 14 residues. V was clipped by 4 bases and J by 6 bases; unmatched bases: 4. CDR3 protein: CASSSGGLAGEQYV. The DNA for the CDR3 is TGTGCCAGCAGCTCGGGGGGACTAGCGGGCGAGCAGTACGTC.

In its sample, this clonotype was seen many times. V gene TRBV19 combines with J gene TRBJ2-3; D not certain. The CDR3 totals 14 residues. V lost 5 bases and J 2 bases, leaving 11 bases between the germline ends. Looked up from germline, CDR1 is LNHDA and CDR2 is SQIVND (reference sequence). The CDR3 DNA follows: TGTGCCAGTAGTTCCATTCAGATCACAGATACGCAGTATTTT. It is translated as CASSSIQITDTQYF. Together with reference TRBV19 and TRBJ2-3, the CDR3 gives the full variable domain: DGGITQSPKYLFRKEGQNVTLSCEQNLNHDAMYWYRQDPGQGLRLIYYSQIVNDFQKGDIAEGYSVSREKKESFPLTVTSAQKNPTAFYLCASSSIQITDTQYFGPGTRLTVL.

The chain combines TRBV6-2 or TRBV6-3 with TRBJ1-1; the D gene is possibly TRBD1 (5 bases). Trimming removed 4 bases from V and 6 bases from J, with 15 bases in between. The CDR3 is 14 residues long. The germline gives CDR1 MNHEY, CDR2 SVGEGT. The CDR3 bases are TGTGCCAGCAGTTTTTGGGATCGGGGGTCTGAAGCTTTCTTT. Translated: CASSFWDRGSEAFF.

This clonotype was found many times. The chain links TRBV12-3 or TRBV12-4 to TRBJ2-1, with 13 nucleotides matching TRBD2. The junction had 7 bases not matched to a gene; V was cut back by 5 bases and J by 6 bases. The CDR3 covers 16 residues. Written as DNA, the CDR3 is TGTGCCAGCAGTAGAGGACTAGCGGGAGCTTTCAATGAGCAGTTCTTC. Encoded protein: CASSRGLAGAFNEQFF.

This clonotype was picked up a small number of times. V usage is TRBV18 and J usage is TRBJ2-7; 10 positions match TRBD1. The junction had 3 bases not matched to a gene; V was cut back by 5 bases and J by 2 bases. This CDR3 comprises 14 residues. CDR1 is KGHSH and CDR2 is LQKENI in the germline V gene. CDR3 amino acids: CASSTGQGTYEQYV. The CDR3 bases are TGTGCCAGCTCAACGGGACAGGGGACCTACGAGCAGTACGTC.

This clonotype was picked up many times. The gene calls are TRBV29-1 and TRBJ1-1; D unresolved. This CDR3 has 12 amino acids. Looked up from germline, CDR1 is SQVTM and CDR2 is ANQGSEA. The germline V and J ends were trimmed by 2 bases and 5 bases, with 9 bases remaining between them. This CDR3 reads CSVELYGTEAFF. CDR3 DNA sequence: TGCAGCGTTGAATTGTATGGGACTGAAGCTTTCTTT.

DNA for the CDR3: TGTGCCAGCAGCTATATAGGGACTAGCGGGAGTAATGAGCAGTTCTTC. This encodes CASSYIGTSGSNEQFF. The chain has TRBV7-6 and TRBJ2-1; 14 nucleotides agree with TRBD2. V gave up 4 bases and J gave up 7 bases; unmatched junction bases: 6. The CDR3 spans 16 residues. CDR1 is SGHVS and CDR2 is FNYEAQ in the germline V gene.

This chain connects TRBV20-1 to TRBJ2-3, with 9 bases fitting TRBD2. This CDR3 is 16 amino acids long. CDR1 is DFQATT and CDR2 is SNEGSKA in the germline V gene (reference sequence). J was trimmed by 1 base and V by 5 bases; bases with no gene match: 10. The CDR3 region has the DNA TGCAGTGCTCGGCCCCCGGCGGGAGGGGGCACAGATACGCAGTATTTT. This gives the protein CSARPPAGGGTDTQYF.

The chain uses TRBV24-1 and TRBJ1-1; 7 positions agree with TRBD1. Trimming took 7 bases from V and 2 from J; bases not matched to a gene: 3. CDR1 and CDR2 from the germline V gene are KGHDR and SFDVKD. This CDR3 has 13 amino acids. The CDR3, as DNA: TGTGCCACCAGCAGACAGGGAAACACTGAAGCTTTCTTT. Translated, it gives CATSRQGNTEAFF.

The CDR3, as DNA: TGTGCCAGCAGCCCCCTAGGGGCGGGAGTAGCGAATGAGCAGTTCTTC. Translating gives CASSPLGAGVANEQFF. This rearrangement joins TRBV9 to TRBJ2-1, with 7 bases aligning to TRBD2. V shed 4 bases, J shed 7 bases, and the junction held 14 bases outside the gene matches. The CDR3 consists of 16 residues. CDR1 and CDR2 (germline): SGDLS, YYNGEE. Based on the CDR3 plus reference TRBV9 and TRBJ2-1, the full variable domain is DSGVTQTPKHLITATGQRVTLRCSPRSGDLSVYWYQQSLDQGLQFLIQYYNGEERAKGNILERFSAQQFPDLHSELNLSSLELGDSALYFCASSPLGAGVANEQFFGPGTRLTVL.

This clonotype was seen at least ten times. The V gene is TRBV6-2 or TRBV6-3, the J gene TRBJ1-6; D not resolved. V was shortened by 6 bases and J by 0 bases, with 12 bases between the two germline ends. CDR1 and CDR2 (germline): MNHEY, SVGEGT. The CDR3 contains 16 residues. CDR3 sequence: CASSRQASSYNSPLHF. The CDR3 DNA follows: TGTGCCAGCAGCCGCCAGGCGAGCTCCTATAATTCACCCCTCCACTTT.

The genes are TRBV4-3 and TRBJ2-7; TRBD2 matches at 12 bases. The CDR3 runs 15 residues. CDR1 and CDR2 from the germline V gene are LGHNA and YSLEER. J was trimmed by 2 bases and V by 1 base; bases with no gene match: 0. DNA for the CDR3: TGCGCCAGCAGCCAAGGACTAGCGGGGGCCTACGAGCAGTACTTC. Translating it yields CASSQGLAGAYEQYF.

This clonotype was recorded once. The J gene is TRBJ2-3, the V gene TRBV10-3, with D possibly being TRBD2 (6 bases). The germline CDR1 and CDR2 sequences are ENHRY and SYGVKD. Trimming removed 6 bases at V and 1 base at J, with 23 bases between. The CDR3 loop spans 18 amino acids. The CDR3 spells CAISDGASVNAGTDTQYF. In DNA form, the CDR3 reads TGTGCCATCAGCGACGGGGCTAGCGTGAATGCGGGCACAGATACGCAGTATTTT.

This chain links TRBV9 with TRBJ2-7; D remains ambiguous. V was trimmed by 9 bases and J by 5 bases, leaving 24 bases between them. CDR3 length equals 15 residues. CDR1 is SGDLS, CDR2 YYNGEE, per germline. CDR3 loop: CATSQKRYVSDEQYV. DNA for the CDR3: TGTGCCACCTCCCAGAAGAGATACGTCTCGGACGAGCAGTACGTC.

This clonotype has a handful of counts. This rearrangement joins TRBV27 to TRBJ2-7, with 7 bases that match TRBD1. The CDR3 is 16 amino acids. CDR1 and CDR2 (germline): MNHEY, SMNVEV (reference sequence). Germline trimming cut 0 bases from V and 4 bases from J; bases unmatched to any gene: 9. The CDR3 DNA is TGTGCCAGCAGTTTATCGGGCAGGGGGTTGGGATACGAGCAGTACGTC. Amino acids: CASSLSGRGLGYEQYV.

This clonotype was seen at least ten times. CDR3 region: CASRRVNQPQHF. The CDR3 DNA follows: TGTGCCAGCAGACGGGTGAATCAGCCCCAGCATTTT. V is TRBV6-2 or TRBV6-3 and J is TRBJ1-5, with unresolved D. Germline CDR1 is MNHEY and CDR2 is SVGEGT. V was shortened by 6 bases and J by 4 bases, with 7 bases between the two germline ends. CDR3 size: 12 residues.

This chain joins TRBV7-2 and TRBJ1-1, with D unresolved. CDR1 is SGHTA, CDR2 FQGNSA, per germline. CDR3 length equals 15 residues. The V gene lost 1 base and the J gene lost 3 bases, with 12 bases spanning the gap. This CDR3 is CASSLEPGVHTEAFF. CDR3 coding DNA: TGTGCCAGCAGCTTAGAGCCGGGAGTGCACACTGAAGCTTTCTTT.

This clonotype has more than one count but fewer than ten. The chain employs TRBV6-5 and TRBJ2-7, with 12 bases matching TRBD1. CDR1 and CDR2 from the germline V gene are MNHEY and SVGAGI. With V trimmed by 5 bases and J by 4 bases, 6 bases remained unmatched. The CDR3 consists of 15 residues. CDR3 amino acids: CASSSSGQGAYEQYF. CDR3 bases: TGTGCCAGCAGTAGCTCGGGACAGGGGGCTTACGAGCAGTACTTC.

V usage is TRBV5-1 and J usage is TRBJ2-3; 10 bases agree with TRBD1. The CDR3 extends over 17 amino acids. Germline CDR1 reads SGHRS; CDR2 reads YFSETQ. Trimming took 3 bases from V and 2 from J; bases not matched to a gene: 9. The CDR3, as DNA: TGCGCCAGCAGCTCACGCGGGACAGGGGCTCACACAGATACGCAGTATTTT. Translated, it gives CASSSRGTGAHTDTQYF.

At least ten counts were recorded for this clonotype. The J gene is TRBJ2-7, the V gene TRBV3-1; weak D call: TRBD2 (5 bases). Trimming shortened V by 4 bases and J by 3 bases, and 13 bases separated the two germline ends. In germline, CDR1 is LGHDT, CDR2 YNNKEL (reference sequence). The CDR3 totals 14 residues. The CDR3 protein is CASSLRAQDYEQYF. Here the CDR3 DNA reads TGTGCCAGCAGCCTGCGGGCCCAGGACTACGAGCAGTACTTC.

V usage is TRBV20-1 and J usage is TRBJ2-3; D assignment may be TRBD1 or TRBD2 (5 bases each). The germline gives CDR1 DFQATT, CDR2 SNEGSKA (reference sequence). This CDR3 is built from 11 residues. CDR3 DNA sequence: TGCAGGGGGACCTCACCAGATACGCAGTATTTT. This codes for CRGTSPDTQYF.

In this sample, this clonotype turned up a few times. The rearrangement links TRBV29-1 to TRBJ2-4, with D perhaps matching TRBD2 (6 bases). Germline CDR1 and CDR2: SQVTM and ANQGSEA. V was cut by 6 bases and J by 1 base, with 10 bases left in between. The length of the CDR3 is 13 residues. CDR3 sequence (DNA): TGCAGCGTCCGTGGGGGGGCCAAAAACATTCAGTACTTC. Its translation: CSVRGGAKNIQYF.

This clonotype has ten or more counts. The gene calls are TRBV29-1 and TRBJ2-7; 11 nucleotides line up with TRBD2. CDR3 length equals 12 residues. V was pared by 7 bases and J by 6 bases, with 5 bases of the junction left unmatched. Germline CDR1 reads SQVTM; CDR2 reads ANQGSEA. The CDR3, as DNA: TGCAGCGCCCGTAGCGGGGGGGGCGAGCAGTACTTC. Translated, it gives CSARSGGGEQYF.

This clonotype has just a few counts. The junction and the germline gene differ at one end; a read error may be behind it. J is TRBJ1-3 and V is TRBV7-3; 9 bases are shared with TRBD1. Germline V gives CDR1 SGHTA, CDR2 FQGTGA. This CDR3 is 16 amino acids long. CDR3 amino acids: CVSSPPDRGAGNTIYF. The CDR3 region has the DNA TGTGTCAGCAGCCCCCCGGACAGGGGTGCTGGAAACACCATATATTTT.

The chain joins TRBV6-2 or TRBV6-3 to TRBJ1-5; no firm D call. Germline CDR1 is MNHEY and CDR2 is SVGEGT. The germline V and J ends were trimmed by 6 bases and 5 bases, with 14 bases remaining between them. This CDR3 region has 14 residues. The CDR3 loop is CASSPPQGHQPQHF. DNA of the CDR3: TGTGCCAGCAGCCCCCCACAAGGCCATCAGCCCCAGCATTTT.

This clonotype was seen a few times. V gene TRBV6-2 or TRBV6-3 combines with J gene TRBJ2-3, with 9 bases aligning to TRBD2. Germline CDR1 reads MNHEY; CDR2 reads SVGEGT. Trimming removed 6 bases from V and 0 bases from J; junction bases left unmatched: 1. This CDR3 contains 14 residues. The CDR3 loop is CASRGLASTDTQYF. The CDR3 DNA reads as TGTGCCAGCAGGGGACTAGCCAGCACAGATACGCAGTATTTT.

This clonotype was counted only a few times. This chain connects TRBV7-9 to TRBJ1-5, with a tentative D call TRBD1 (6 bases). Germline V gene lookup returns CDR1 SEHNR and CDR2 FQNEAQ (reference sequence). CDR3 length equals 14 residues. V was cut by 4 bases and J by 7 bases, with 14 bases left in between. Here the CDR3 reads CASSSSTGGQPQHF. In nucleotides, the CDR3 is TGTGCCAGCAGCTCTTCGACAGGAGGACAGCCCCAGCATTTT.

This clonotype came up many times. The chain employs TRBV6-5 and TRBJ1-4, with D possibly matching TRBD1 (5 bases). The length of the CDR3 is 14 residues. Trimming removed 5 bases at V and 8 bases at J, with 15 bases between. Germline CDR1 MNHEY, CDR2 SVGAGI. The CDR3 loop is CASSPRDPREKLFF. The CDR3 nucleotides read TGTGCCAGCAGTCCCCGGGACCCGCGGGAAAAACTGTTTTTT.